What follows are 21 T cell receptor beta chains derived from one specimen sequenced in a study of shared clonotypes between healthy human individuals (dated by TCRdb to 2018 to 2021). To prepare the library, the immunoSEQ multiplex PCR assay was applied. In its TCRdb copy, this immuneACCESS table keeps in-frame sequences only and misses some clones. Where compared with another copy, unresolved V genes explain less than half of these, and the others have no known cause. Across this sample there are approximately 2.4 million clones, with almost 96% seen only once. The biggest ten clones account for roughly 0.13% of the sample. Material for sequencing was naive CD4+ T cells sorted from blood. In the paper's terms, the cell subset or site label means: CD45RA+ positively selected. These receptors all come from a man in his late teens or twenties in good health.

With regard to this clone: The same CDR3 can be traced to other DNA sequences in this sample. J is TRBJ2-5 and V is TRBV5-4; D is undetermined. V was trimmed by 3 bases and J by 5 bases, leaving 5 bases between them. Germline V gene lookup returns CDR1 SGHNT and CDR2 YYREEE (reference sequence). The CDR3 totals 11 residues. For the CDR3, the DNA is TGTGCCAGCAGCTCCCAGGAGACCCAGTACTTC. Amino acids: CASSSQETQYF. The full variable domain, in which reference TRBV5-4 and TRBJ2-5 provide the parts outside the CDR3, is ETGVTQSPTHLIKTRGQQVTLRCSSQSGHNTVSWYQQALGQGPQFIFQYYREEENGRGNFPPRFSGLQFPNYSSELNVNALELDDSALYLCASSSQETQYFGPGTRLLVL.

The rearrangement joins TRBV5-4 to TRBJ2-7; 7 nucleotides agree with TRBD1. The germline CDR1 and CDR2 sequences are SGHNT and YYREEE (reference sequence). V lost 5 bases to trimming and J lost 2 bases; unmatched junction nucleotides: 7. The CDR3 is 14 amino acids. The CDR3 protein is CASSREGTAYEQYF. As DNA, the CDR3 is TGTGCCAGCAGTCGTGAAGGGACAGCCTACGAGCAGTACTTC.

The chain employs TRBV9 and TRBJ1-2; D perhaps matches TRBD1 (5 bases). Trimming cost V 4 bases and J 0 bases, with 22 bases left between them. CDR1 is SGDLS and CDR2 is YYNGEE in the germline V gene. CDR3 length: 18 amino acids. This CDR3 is CASSTSTTLRGTNYGYTF. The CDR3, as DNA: TGTGCCAGCAGCACCTCGACCACCCTGAGGGGTACTAACTATGGCTACACCTTC.

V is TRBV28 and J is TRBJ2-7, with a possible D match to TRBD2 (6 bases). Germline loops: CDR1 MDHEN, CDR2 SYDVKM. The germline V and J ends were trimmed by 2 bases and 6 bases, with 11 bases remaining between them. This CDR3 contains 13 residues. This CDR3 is CASSLNGGSEQYF. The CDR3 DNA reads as TGTGCCAGCAGTTTAAATGGGGGGAGCGAGCAGTACTTC.

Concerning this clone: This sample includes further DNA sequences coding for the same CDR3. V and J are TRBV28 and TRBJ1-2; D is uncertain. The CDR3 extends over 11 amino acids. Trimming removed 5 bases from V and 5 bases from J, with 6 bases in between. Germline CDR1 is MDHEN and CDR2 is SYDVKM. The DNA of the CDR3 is TGTGCCAGCAGTCTGCGGTATGGCTACACCTTC. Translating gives CASSLRYGYTF.

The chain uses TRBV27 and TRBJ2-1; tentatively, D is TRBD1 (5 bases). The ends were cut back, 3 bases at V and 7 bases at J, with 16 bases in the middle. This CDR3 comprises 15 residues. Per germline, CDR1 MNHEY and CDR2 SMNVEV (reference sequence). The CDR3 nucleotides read TGTGCCAGCAGTTTGGGGCCCGAATACCCTAATGAGCAGTTCTTC. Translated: CASSLGPEYPNEQFF.

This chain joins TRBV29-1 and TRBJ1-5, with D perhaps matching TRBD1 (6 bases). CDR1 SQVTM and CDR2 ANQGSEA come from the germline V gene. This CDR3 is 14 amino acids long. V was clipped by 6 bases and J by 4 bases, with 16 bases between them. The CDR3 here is CSVIEGGLNQPQHF. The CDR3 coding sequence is TGCAGCGTGATAGAGGGGGGCCTAAATCAGCCCCAGCATTTT.

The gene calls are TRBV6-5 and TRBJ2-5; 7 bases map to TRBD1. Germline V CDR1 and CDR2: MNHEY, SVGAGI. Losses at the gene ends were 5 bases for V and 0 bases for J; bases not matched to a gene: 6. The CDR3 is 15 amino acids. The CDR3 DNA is TGTGCCAGCAGTCGACTGGGACAGTACCAAGAGACCCAGTACTTC. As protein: CASSRLGQYQETQYF.

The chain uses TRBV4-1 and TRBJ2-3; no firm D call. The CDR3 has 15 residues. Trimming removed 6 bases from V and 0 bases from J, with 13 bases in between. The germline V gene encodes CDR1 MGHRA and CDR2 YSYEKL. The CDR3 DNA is TGCGCCAGCAGGGAAGTAGGCCGCAGCACAGATACGCAGTATTTT. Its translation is CASREVGRSTDTQYF.

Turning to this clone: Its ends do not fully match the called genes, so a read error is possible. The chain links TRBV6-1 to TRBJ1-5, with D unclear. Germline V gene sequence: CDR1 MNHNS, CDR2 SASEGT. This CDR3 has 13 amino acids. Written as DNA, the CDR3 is TGTGCCAGCAGGGAAGGAGGTCATCAGCCCCAGCATTTT. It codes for CASREGGHQPQHF.

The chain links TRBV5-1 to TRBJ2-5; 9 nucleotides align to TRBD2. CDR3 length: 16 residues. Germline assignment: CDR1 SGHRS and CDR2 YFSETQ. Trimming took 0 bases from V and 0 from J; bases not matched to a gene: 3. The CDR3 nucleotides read TGCGCCAGCAGCTTGGGACTAGCGGTGAACCAAGAGACCCAGTACTTC. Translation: CASSLGLAVNQETQYF.

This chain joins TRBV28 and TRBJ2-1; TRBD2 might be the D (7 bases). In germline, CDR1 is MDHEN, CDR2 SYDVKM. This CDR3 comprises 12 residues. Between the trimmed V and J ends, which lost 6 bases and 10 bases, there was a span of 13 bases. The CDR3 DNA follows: TGTGCCAGCAGAGGGGGGAGGGGCGAGCAGTTCTTC. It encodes CASRGGRGEQFF.

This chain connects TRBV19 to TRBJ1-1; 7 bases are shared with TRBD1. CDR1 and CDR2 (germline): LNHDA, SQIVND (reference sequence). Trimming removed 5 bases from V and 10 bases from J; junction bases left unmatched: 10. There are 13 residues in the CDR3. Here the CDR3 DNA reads TGTGCCAGTAGTTCGGACAGGACCGGTGGAGCTTTCTTT. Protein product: CASSSDRTGGAFF.

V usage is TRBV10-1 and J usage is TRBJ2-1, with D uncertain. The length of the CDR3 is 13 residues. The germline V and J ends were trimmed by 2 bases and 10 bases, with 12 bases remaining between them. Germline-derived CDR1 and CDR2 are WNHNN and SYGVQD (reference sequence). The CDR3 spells CASSEPQRVEQFF. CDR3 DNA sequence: TGCGCCAGCAGTGAGCCCCAGCGTGTGGAGCAGTTCTTC.

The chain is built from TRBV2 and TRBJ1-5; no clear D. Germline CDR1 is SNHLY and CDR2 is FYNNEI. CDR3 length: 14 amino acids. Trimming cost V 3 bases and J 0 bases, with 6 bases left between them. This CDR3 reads CASSDQYSNQPQHF. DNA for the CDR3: TGTGCCAGCAGTGACCAATATAGCAATCAGCCCCAGCATTTT.

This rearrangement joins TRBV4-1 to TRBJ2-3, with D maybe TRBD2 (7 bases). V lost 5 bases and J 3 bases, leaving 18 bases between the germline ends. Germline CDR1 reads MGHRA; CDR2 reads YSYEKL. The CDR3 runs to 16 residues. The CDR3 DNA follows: TGCGCCAGCAGCGCTCGGGGGGCTAGCAGTACAGATACGCAGTATTTT. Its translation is CASSARGASSTDTQYF.

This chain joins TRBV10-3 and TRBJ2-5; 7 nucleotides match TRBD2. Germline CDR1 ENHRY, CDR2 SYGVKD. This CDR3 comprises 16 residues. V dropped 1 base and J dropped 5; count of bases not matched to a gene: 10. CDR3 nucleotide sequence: TGTGCCATCAGTGAGTTCCAAGCGGGGCTACGGGAGACCCAGTACTTC. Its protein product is CAISEFQAGLRETQYF.

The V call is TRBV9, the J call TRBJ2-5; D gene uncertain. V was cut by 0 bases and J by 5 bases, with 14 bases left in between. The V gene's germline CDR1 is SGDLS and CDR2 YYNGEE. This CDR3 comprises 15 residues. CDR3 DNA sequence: TGTGCCAGCAGCGTAGCCCCAAGGTCCTGGGAGACCCAGTACTTC. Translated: CASSVAPRSWETQYF.

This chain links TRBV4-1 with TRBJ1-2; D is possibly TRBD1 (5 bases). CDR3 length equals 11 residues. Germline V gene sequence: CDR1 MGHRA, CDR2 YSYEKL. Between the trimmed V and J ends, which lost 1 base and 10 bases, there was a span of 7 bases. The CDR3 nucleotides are TGCGCCAGCAGCCAAGGGGGCCTCTACACCTTC. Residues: CASSQGGLYTF.

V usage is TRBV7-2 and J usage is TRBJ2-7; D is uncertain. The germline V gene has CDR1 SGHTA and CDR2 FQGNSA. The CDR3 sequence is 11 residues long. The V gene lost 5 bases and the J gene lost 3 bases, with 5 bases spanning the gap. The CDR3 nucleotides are TGTGCCAGCAGCGAAATCTACGAGCAGTACTTC. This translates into CASSEIYEQYF.

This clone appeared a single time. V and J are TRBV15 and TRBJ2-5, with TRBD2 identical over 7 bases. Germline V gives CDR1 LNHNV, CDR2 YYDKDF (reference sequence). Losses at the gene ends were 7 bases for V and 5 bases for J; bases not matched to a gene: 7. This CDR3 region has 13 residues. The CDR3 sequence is CATNGLVGETQYF. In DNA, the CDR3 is TGTGCCACCAACGGACTAGTGGGGGAGACCCAGTACTTC.